This T cell receptor beta chain was obtained from a study of human T cells and chemical hapten exposure. The study, taken as a whole, reports: Higher patch test scores went with higher counts of PT1 expanded TCRs. Clustering by CDR3 similarity yielded significantly more large clusters from expanded TCRs than controls.

The library tagged individual cDNA molecules with unique molecular identifiers. TCRdb fed the RACE reads into MiXCR, producing one record per CDR3 protein. The repertoire includes 30,000 to 40,000 distinct CDR3 sequences, roughly 13% of them detected once, and over 2% sits in the top ten. Time point: patch test 3, about 24 weeks after DPC sensitization. Indicated treatment: therapeutic diphenylcyclopropenone sensitization with weekly scalp DPC. Unfractionated whole blood yielded the extracted total RNA. In its sample, this clonotype was seen a few times. What it recognizes is unknown. Germline V CDR1 and CDR2: SQVTM, ANQGSEA. There are 13 residues in the CDR3. V dropped 7 bases and J dropped 2 bases, with 13 bases sitting between them.

Here the sequenced sample was whole blood, taken in connection with sensitization to the hapten diphenylcyclopropenone (DPC). The chain joins TRBV29-1 to TRBJ2-3; unclear D gene. The TCR was taken from a woman between 40 and 50 years old with alopecia areata. Some clones in this sample may be carry-over from other donors' samples. The DNA of the CDR3 is TGCAGCGGTACTGGACCAAACACAGATACGCAGTATTTT. Translated: CSGTGPNTDTQYF.